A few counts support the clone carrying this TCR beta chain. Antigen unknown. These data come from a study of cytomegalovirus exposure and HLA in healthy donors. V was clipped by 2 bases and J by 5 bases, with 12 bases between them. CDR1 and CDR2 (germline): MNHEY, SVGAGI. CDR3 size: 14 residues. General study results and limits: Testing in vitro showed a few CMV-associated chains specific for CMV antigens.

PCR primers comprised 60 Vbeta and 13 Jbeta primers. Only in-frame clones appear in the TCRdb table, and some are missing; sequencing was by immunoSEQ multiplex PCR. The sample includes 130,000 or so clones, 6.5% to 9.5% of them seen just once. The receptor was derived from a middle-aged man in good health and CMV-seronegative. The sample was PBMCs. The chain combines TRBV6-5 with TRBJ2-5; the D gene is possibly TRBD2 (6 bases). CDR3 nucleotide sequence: TGTGCCAGCAGTTACGGAGGGGTCGCGGAGACCCAGTACTTC. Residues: CASSYGGVAETQYF.